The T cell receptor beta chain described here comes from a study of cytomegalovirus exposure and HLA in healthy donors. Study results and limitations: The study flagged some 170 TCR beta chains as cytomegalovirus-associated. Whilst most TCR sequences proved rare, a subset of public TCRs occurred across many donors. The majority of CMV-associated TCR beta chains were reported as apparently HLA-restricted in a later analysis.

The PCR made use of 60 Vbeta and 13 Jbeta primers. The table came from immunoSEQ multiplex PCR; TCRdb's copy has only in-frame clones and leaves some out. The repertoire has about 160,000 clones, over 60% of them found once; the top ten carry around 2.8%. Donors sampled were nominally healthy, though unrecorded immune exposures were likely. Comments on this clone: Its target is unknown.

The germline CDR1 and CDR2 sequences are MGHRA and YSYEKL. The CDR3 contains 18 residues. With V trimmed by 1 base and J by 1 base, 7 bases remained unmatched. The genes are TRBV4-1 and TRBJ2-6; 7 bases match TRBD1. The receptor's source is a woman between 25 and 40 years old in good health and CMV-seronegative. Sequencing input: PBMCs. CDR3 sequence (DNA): TGCGCCAGCAGCCAAGTGGTCAGGGGGAAATCTGGGGCCAACGTCCTGACTTTC. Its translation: CASSQVVRGKSGANVLTF.